The 25 T cell receptor beta chains in this list originate from one sample, sequenced in a study of blood T cell repertoires in COVID-19. Profiled with immunoSEQ multiplex PCR; TCRdb holds only in-frame clones, not every one. The table has fewer than 250,000 clones, 70% to 90% seen once. Specimen: peripheral blood. Every receptor here comes from a woman in her thirties or forties who had recovered from COVID-19.

The CDR3 reads CASSRQVTPGTDTQYF. CDR3 bases: TGTGCCAGCAGCCGACAGGTTACCCCGGGCACAGATACGCAGTATTTT. The J gene is TRBJ2-3, the V gene TRBV7-9; possibly TRBD1 for D (6 bases). CDR1 and CDR2 from the germline V gene are SEHNR and FQNEAQ (reference sequence). The V gene lost 5 bases and the J gene lost 1 base, with 16 bases spanning the gap. This CDR3 region has 16 residues.

The rearrangement links TRBV5-6 to TRBJ2-5; 8 bases match TRBD2. CDR1 and CDR2 from the germline V gene are SGHDT and YYEEEE. The CDR3 consists of 14 residues. V was pared by 4 bases and J by 2 bases, with 4 bases of the junction left unmatched. The CDR3 nucleotides read TGTGCCAGCAGCCCGGGACTAGTTCAAGAGACCCAGTACTTC. It encodes CASSPGLVQETQYF. The whole variable domain, filled in from reference TRBV5-6 and TRBJ2-5, reads DAGVTQSPTHLIKTRGQQVTLRCSPKSGHDTVSWYQQALGQGPQFIFQYYEEEERQRGNFPDRFSGHQFPNYSSELNVNALLLGDSALYLCASSPGLVQETQYFGPGTRLLVL.

The chain carries TRBV6-5 and TRBJ2-7; TRBD2 matches at 9 bases. This CDR3 comprises 14 residues. Germline loops: CDR1 MNHEY, CDR2 SVGAGI. J gave up 3 bases and V 6 bases, and 6 bases lay outside the gene matches. CDR3 sequence: CASSPTAGGYEQYF. The CDR3 DNA reads as TGTGCCAGCAGCCCCACAGCGGGGGGCTACGAGCAGTACTTC.

V is TRBV30 and J is TRBJ1-1, with D possibly matching TRBD1 (5 bases). Trimming cost V 3 bases and J 1 base, with 12 bases left between them. The CDR3 has 14 residues. CDR1 and CDR2 (germline): GTSNPN, SVGIG (reference sequence). CDR3 loop: CAWSREVGNTEAFF. Here the CDR3 DNA reads TGTGCCTGGAGCAGGGAAGTTGGGAACACTGAAGCTTTCTTT.

V gene TRBV7-2 combines with J gene TRBJ2-7, with 7 nucleotides matching TRBD1. J gave up 2 bases and V 5 bases, and 9 bases lay outside the gene matches. The CDR3 has 15 residues. Germline loops: CDR1 SGHTA, CDR2 FQGNSA. CDR3: CASSQRGQNTYEQYF. The CDR3 DNA is TGTGCCAGCAGCCAAAGGGGACAGAATACCTACGAGCAGTACTTC.

The rearrangement joins TRBV30 to TRBJ2-2; tentatively, D is TRBD2 (5 bases). CDR1 is GTSNPN, CDR2 SVGIG, per germline (reference sequence). This CDR3 contains 14 residues. The V end lost 4 bases, the J end lost 1 base, and 10 bases lay between the germline ends. CDR3 sequence: CAWTEDWNTGELFF. In nucleotides, the CDR3 is TGTGCCTGGACGGAGGACTGGAACACCGGGGAGCTGTTTTTT.

The chain uses TRBV9 and TRBJ2-2; possible D gene TRBD2, 5 bases. Germline-derived CDR1 and CDR2 are SGDLS and YYNGEE. The CDR3 loop spans 17 amino acids. Deletions cut 0 bases from V and 1 base from J, with 13 bases between. The DNA for the CDR3 is TGTGCCAGCAGCGTAGCAACAGCGGTGAGGAACACCGGGGAGCTGTTTTTT. Amino acids: CASSVATAVRNTGELFF.

CDR3 protein: CASSLASSGRTSSYEQYF. The DNA for the CDR3 is TGTGCCAGCAGCTTGGCATCTAGCGGGAGGACGAGCTCCTACGAGCAGTACTTC. The V and J genes are TRBV5-4 and TRBJ2-7; 11 bases agree with TRBD2. V shed 0 bases and J 0 bases; nucleotides not matched to a gene: 8. Germline V CDR1 and CDR2: SGHNT, YYREEE (reference sequence). This CDR3 spans 18 amino acids.

CDR3: CASSLAAGSSYNEQFF. The CDR3 DNA sequence: TGTGCCAGCAGCTTGGCCGCGGGATCGTCCTACAATGAGCAGTTCTTC. V usage is TRBV5-4 and J usage is TRBJ2-1, with a possible D match to TRBD2 (6 bases). The CDR3 has 16 residues. Trimming took off 0 bases at V and 1 base at J, with 11 bases between the two ends. CDR1 is SGHNT and CDR2 is YYREEE in the germline V gene (reference sequence).

The chain recombines TRBV3-1 (or the pseudogene TRBV3-2) with TRBJ1-5; a possible D gene is TRBD1 (6 bases). V lost 2 bases, J lost 6 bases, and 17 bases lay in between. Germline values: CDR1 LGHDT, CDR2 YNNKEL (reference sequence). This CDR3 spans 16 amino acids. CDR3 loop: CASSQQGRVESQPQHF. The CDR3 DNA reads as TGTGCCAGCAGCCAACAGGGGAGGGTTGAGAGTCAGCCCCAGCATTTT.

The chain links TRBV29-1 to TRBJ1-1; a weak D match, TRBD1 (5 bases). The germline V gene has CDR1 SQVTM and CDR2 ANQGSEA. V lost 1 base and J lost 1, with 10 bases in between. CDR3 length equals 14 residues. This chain's CDR3 is CSVEVAGGNTEAFF. The CDR3 nucleotides are TGCAGCGTTGAAGTTGCGGGGGGGAACACTGAAGCTTTCTTT.

This clone occurred once. This chain connects TRBV30 to TRBJ2-7; the match to TRBD1 covers 8 bases. The germline V gene has CDR1 GTSNPN and CDR2 SVGIG (reference sequence). The CDR3 spans 13 residues. V shed 4 bases, J shed 5 bases, and the junction held 7 bases outside the gene matches. This CDR3 is CAWNSDRAHEQYF. In nucleotides, the CDR3 is TGTGCCTGGAACTCGGACAGGGCCCACGAGCAGTACTTC.

The chain carries TRBV18 and TRBJ2-5; D perhaps matches TRBD2 (6 bases). This CDR3 has 13 residues. CDR1 and CDR2 (germline): KGHSH, LQKENI. Trimming took off 2 bases at V and 3 bases at J, with 7 bases between the two ends. The CDR3 DNA sequence: TGTGCCAGCTCACCAAGGACTAAAGAGACCCAGTACTTC. It translates to CASSPRTKETQYF.

This CDR3 is CASSLAPRVNQPQHF. DNA of the CDR3: TGTGCCAGCAGCTTGGCCCCACGGGTTAATCAGCCCCAGCATTTT. V usage is TRBV5-8 and J usage is TRBJ1-5; D is unresolved. CDR3 length: 15 amino acids. The germline V and J ends were trimmed by 0 bases and 4 bases, with 11 bases remaining between them. CDR1 and CDR2 (germline): SGHTS, YDEGEE.

V and J are TRBV4-1 and TRBJ1-5; possible D gene TRBD1, 5 bases. With 1 base removed from V and 3 bases from J, the gap between germline ends came to 10 bases. The CDR3 is 15 amino acids. The germline gives CDR1 MGHRA, CDR2 YSYEKL. The CDR3 here is CASSQGGVANQPQHF. In DNA, the CDR3 is TGCGCCAGCAGCCAAGGGGGCGTTGCCAATCAGCCCCAGCATTTT.

The V and J genes are TRBV30 and TRBJ2-7; possibly TRBD1 for D (6 bases). Trimming cost V 0 bases and J 0 bases, with 12 bases left between them. In germline, CDR1 is GTSNPN, CDR2 SVGIG (reference sequence). The CDR3 is 15 amino acids. DNA of the CDR3: TGTGCCTGGAGTGTCAACAGGGAAAGCTCCTACGAGCAGTACTTC. Protein product: CAWSVNRESSYEQYF. Full variable domain (outside the CDR3, taken from reference TRBV30 and TRBJ2-7): SQTIHQWPATLVQPVGSPLSLECTVEGTSNPNLYWYRQAAGRGLQLLFYSVGIGQISSEVPQNLSASRPQDRQFILSSKKLLLSDSGFYLCAWSVNRESSYEQYFGPGTRLTVT.

The V and J genes are TRBV10-3 and TRBJ2-5, with 8 bases that match TRBD2. J gave up 2 bases and V 4 bases, and 9 bases lay outside the gene matches. This CDR3 spans 16 amino acids. The germline V gene encodes CDR1 ENHRY and CDR2 SYGVKD. The CDR3 sequence is CAISVSGGGGQETQYF. The DNA of the CDR3 is TGTGCCATCAGTGTATCCGGAGGCGGGGGGCAAGAGACCCAGTACTTC.

The V and J genes are TRBV12-3 or TRBV12-4 and TRBJ2-7; 8 nucleotides agree with TRBD1. After removal of 6 bases from V and 2 bases from J, the junction contained 3 bases not matched to a gene. The CDR3 sequence is 13 residues long. The CDR3 bases are TGTGCCAGCAGCCAGGGGGCTCCCTACGAGCAGTACTTC. It specifies CASSQGAPYEQYF.

The chain uses TRBV15 and TRBJ1-1; no clear D gene. Germline V lookup: CDR1 LNHNV, CDR2 YYDKDF (reference sequence). The CDR3 loop spans 15 amino acids. Trimming shortened V by 1 base and J by 7 bases, and 16 bases separated the two germline ends. CDR3 sequence (DNA): TGTGCCACCAGCAGAGGAGTCGGCGGAAGGTTTGAAGCTTTCTTT. This sequence encodes CATSRGVGGRFEAFF.

V is TRBV9 and J is TRBJ1-1; D perhaps matches TRBD1 (5 bases). With 0 bases removed from V and 2 bases from J, the gap between germline ends came to 11 bases. The CDR3 totals 15 residues. Germline V gene sequence: CDR1 SGDLS, CDR2 YYNGEE. CDR3 nucleotide sequence: TGTGCCAGCAGCGTAGAGCTGGGGCCCAACACTGAAGCTTTCTTT. Amino acids: CASSVELGPNTEAFF.

This chain joins TRBV12-5 and TRBJ2-6, with a weak D call TRBD2 (5 bases). CDR3 length: 15 amino acids. Trimming stripped 6 bases from V and 0 bases from J, with 9 bases between. In germline, CDR1 is LGHNT, CDR2 FRNRAP. The CDR3 loop is CASGPGYSGANVLTF. In nucleotides, the CDR3 is TGTGCTAGTGGGCCGGGGTACTCTGGGGCCAACGTCCTGACTTTC.

This chain links TRBV6-4 with TRBJ1-5, with D tentatively TRBD1 (5 bases). Germline values: CDR1 MRHNA, CDR2 SNTAGT. This CDR3 spans 14 amino acids. V lost 2 bases and J lost 4, with 9 bases in between. Here the CDR3 reads CASSDRGQNQPQHF. In DNA form, the CDR3 reads TGTGCCAGCAGTGACCGAGGACAAAATCAGCCCCAGCATTTT.

The chain recombines TRBV4-2 with TRBJ2-7, with 7 nucleotides matching TRBD2. Germline values: CDR1 LGHNA, CDR2 YNFKEQ. V gave up 4 bases and J gave up 7 bases; unmatched junction bases: 7. The CDR3 sequence is 13 residues long. The chain's CDR3 is CASSPAGMGEQYF. The CDR3 DNA reads TGTGCCAGCAGCCCAGCGGGGATGGGTGAGCAGTACTTC.

V usage is TRBV11-2 and J usage is TRBJ1-1; 7 bases agree with TRBD1. Per germline, CDR1 SGHAT and CDR2 FQNNGV. This CDR3 spans 15 amino acids. The J segment lost 4 bases and the V segment lost 5 bases, leaving 10 bases of the junction unmatched. This CDR3 is CASSLVQGGFTEAFF. The CDR3 bases are TGTGCCAGCAGCCTAGTTCAGGGGGGCTTCACTGAAGCTTTCTTT.

This clone was seen just once. The chain uses TRBV27 and TRBJ2-1, with 10 bases identical to TRBD2. Germline V gene data show CDR1 as MNHEY and CDR2 as SMNVEV (reference sequence). V dropped 5 bases and J dropped 5; count of bases not matched to a gene: 6. The CDR3 runs 15 residues. CDR3 loop: CASSAGLAVHNEQFF. As DNA, the CDR3 is TGTGCCAGCAGTGCCGGACTAGCGGTACACAATGAGCAGTTCTTC.